A selection of T cell receptor beta chains follows, all from one sample in a study of blood T cells in healthy people across ages. MiXCR, applied by TCRdb to the 5' RACE reads, yields one record per CDR3 protein. The table records over 1.5 million distinct CDR3 sequences, roughly 52% of them present only once. Sequences were obtained from blood. These receptor sequences come from a middle-aged woman in good health. Each CDR3 is given with its conserved first and last residue. A D gene is named only where the DNA matches it firmly. Clone sizes are given selectively: once, few, many, or a class where the clone is expanded.

CDR3aa	CDR3nt	v_gene	abundance	j_gene	d_gene
CASSVGGPSYNEQFF	TGTGCCAGCAGCGTAGGGGGTCCCTCCTACAATGAGCAGTTCTTC	TRBV9	NA	TRBJ2-1	NA
CASSQGALAGEQFF	TGCGCCAGCAGCCAAGGGGCGCTAGCGGGCGAGCAGTTCTTC	TRBV4-3	NA	TRBJ2-1	TRBD2
CGTAGGGTDTQYF	TGTGGGACGGCGGGAGGTGGCACAGATACGCAGTATTTT	TRBV24-1	NA	TRBJ2-3	TRBD2
CSAYELAGGIQETQYF	TGCAGTGCGTACGAACTAGCGGGGGGGATCCAAGAGACCCAGTACTTC	TRBV20-1	NA	TRBJ2-5	TRBD2
CAISESPGGMVFRNTDTQYF	TGTGCCATCAGTGAGTCTCCTGGGGGGATGGTATTTCGGAACACAGATACGCAGTATTTT	TRBV10-3	few	TRBJ2-3	NA
CSAPLPGQGNWEGYTF	TGCAGTGCTCCTCTACCGGGACAGGGGAATTGGGAGGGCTACACCTTC	TRBV20-1	NA	TRBJ1-2	TRBD1
CSAPARTTNEKLFF	TGCAGTGCCCCCGCACGGACAACTAATGAAAAACTGTTTTTT	TRBV20-1	NA	TRBJ1-4	NA
CASQSAGERYEQYF	TGTGCCAGCCAGTCCGCGGGGGAGCGTTACGAGCAGTACTTC	TRBV27	many	TRBJ2-7	TRBD2
CASSYSKTSGGQETQYF	TGTGCCAGCAGTTACTCGAAGACTAGCGGGGGTCAAGAGACCCAGTACTTC	TRBV6-8	NA	TRBJ2-5	TRBD2
CSVNRGQGTGELFF	TGCAGCGTTAACAGGGGGCAGGGCACCGGGGAGCTGTTTTTT	TRBV29-1	few	TRBJ2-2	TRBD1
CASSLPGQAARLFF	TGCGCCAGCAGCTTGCCGGGACAAGCCGCTCGACTGTTTTTT	TRBV7-9	NA	TRBJ1-4	NA
CASSLLGGIPNEQFF	TGTGCCAGCAGCTTACTTGGGGGGATCCCCAATGAGCAGTTCTTC	TRBV7-2	NA	TRBJ2-1	NA
CASSFRGAGKETQYF	TGTGCCAGCAGTTTCCGGGGGGCTGGAAAAGAGACCCAGTACTTC	TRBV28	few	TRBJ2-5	NA
CSVGGGRDSTGNTEAFF	TGCAGCGTTGGGGGAGGGAGGGACTCAACTGGGAACACTGAAGCTTTCTTT	TRBV29-1	NA	TRBJ1-1	NA
CASSLPGQEWGYTF	TGTGCCAGCAGTTTACCCGGACAGGAATGGGGCTACACCTTC	TRBV28	NA	TRBJ1-2	TRBD1
CASSGGDYNEQYF	TGTGCCAGTAGCGGGGGCGACTACAATGAGCAGTACTTC	TRBV6-5	NA	TRBJ2-7	TRBD2
CATSTGTASPLHF	TGTGCCACCAGCACCGGGACAGCTTCACCCCTCCACTTT	TRBV15	NA	TRBJ1-6	TRBD1
CASRDSYQETQYF	TGTGCCAGTCGGGACAGCTACCAAGAGACCCAGTACTTC	TRBV6-2/TRBV6-3	NA	TRBJ2-5	TRBD1
CASSQDYLAGHQETQYF	TGCGCCAGCAGCCAAGATTACCTAGCGGGGCACCAAGAGACCCAGTACTTC	TRBV4-3	few	TRBJ2-5	TRBD2
CSVVERGYYNEQFF	TGCAGCGTGGTTGAGAGGGGGTACTACAATGAGCAGTTCTTC	TRBV29-1	few	TRBJ2-1	NA
CASSQDLAEETQYF	TGTGCCAGCAGCCAAGATCTGGCGGAAGAGACCCAGTACTTC	TRBV3-1	few	TRBJ2-5	NA
CSAPGLAGRPDTQYF	TGCAGTGCCCCAGGACTAGCGGGGAGGCCAGATACGCAGTATTTT	TRBV20-1	NA	TRBJ2-3	TRBD2
CASSYGWTSTYEQYF	TGTGCCAGCAGTTACGGCTGGACTTCCACCTACGAGCAGTACTTC	TRBV6-2/TRBV6-3	few	TRBJ2-7	NA
CASSELSPYEQYF	TGTGCCAGCAGTGAATTATCCCCTTACGAGCAGTACTTC	TRBV25-1	few	TRBJ2-7	NA
CASSYSRGIGGTTQYF	TGTGCCAGCAGTTACTCGAGGGGCATCGGAGGGACGACCCAGTACTTC	TRBV6-5	once	TRBJ2-5	NA
CASSLTGSLETQYF	TGTGCCAGCAGTTTAACAGGGTCGTTGGAGACCCAGTACTTC	TRBV12-3/TRBV12-4	few	TRBJ2-5	NA
CASSSQTGISGNTIYF	TGTGCCAGCAGCTCACAGACAGGTATCTCTGGAAACACCATATATTTT	TRBV9	NA	TRBJ1-3	NA
CASSRTSCGYTF	TGTGCCAGCAGTCGGACATCCTGTGGCTACACCTTC	TRBV6-2/TRBV6-3	NA	TRBJ1-2	NA
CASSLDIQGARREGYTF	TGTGCCAGCAGCTTGGATATACAGGGGGCTCGTAGGGAGGGCTACACCTTC	TRBV5-5	NA	TRBJ1-2	TRBD1
CASSLAGIPQNIQYF	TGTGCCAGCAGCTTGGCGGGCATTCCCCAAAACATTCAGTACTTC	TRBV5-5	NA	TRBJ2-4	NA